These 22 T cell receptor beta chains share one sample of origin, sequenced in a study of blood T cell repertoires in COVID-19. Generated by immunoSEQ multiplex PCR, the TCRdb table keeps only in-frame clones and is missing some. Here the sample spans about half a million clones, approximately 83% being singletons. Sequencing input: peripheral blood. The origin of the receptors is a human donor in a cohort sampled during active COVID-19.

The V call is TRBV3-1 (or the pseudogene TRBV3-2), the J call TRBJ2-5, with 8 bases identical to TRBD1. V lost 3 bases, J lost 5 bases, and 5 bases stayed unmatched. Looked up from germline, CDR1 is LGHDT and CDR2 is YNNKEL (reference sequence). This CDR3 is built from 14 residues. The CDR3 is CASSQTGAGETQYF. The DNA for the CDR3 is TGTGCCAGCAGCCAGACAGGGGCGGGGGAGACCCAGTACTTC.

The chain has TRBV2 and TRBJ2-7, with D uncertain. V was shortened by 1 base and J by 3 bases, with 7 bases between the two germline ends. The CDR3 is made up of 13 amino acids. The germline CDR1 and CDR2 sequences are SNHLY and FYNNEI. CDR3 residues: CASSEGPFYEQYF. The CDR3, as DNA: TGTGCCAGCAGTGAAGGGCCTTTCTACGAGCAGTACTTC. Supplemented by reference TRBV2 and TRBJ2-7, the full variable domain reads EPEVTQTPSHQVTQMGQEVILRCVPISNHLYFYWYRQILGQKVEFLVSFYNNEISEKSEIFDDQFSVERPDGSNFTLKIRSTKLEDSAMYFCASSEGPFYEQYFGPGTRLTVT.

A single count supports this clone. The V call is TRBV7-3, the J call TRBJ1-2; 7 bases line up with TRBD1. CDR1 SGHTA and CDR2 FQGTGA come from the germline V gene. The CDR3 has 14 amino acids. V lost 4 bases to trimming and J lost 3 bases; unmatched junction nucleotides: 5. CDR3 sequence: CASSSPGQHYGYTF. As DNA, the CDR3 is TGTGCCAGCAGCTCACCGGGACAGCACTATGGCTACACCTTC.

The chain links TRBV19 to TRBJ2-1; D may be TRBD2 (5 bases). The V end was cut by 3 bases, the J end by 5 bases, with 17 bases between. The germline V gene has CDR1 LNHDA and CDR2 SQIVND (reference sequence). The CDR3 is 16 residues long. The CDR3 DNA sequence: TGTGCCAGTAGTATCAACCCAGCGGCCCAGAACAATGAGCAGTTCTTC. Protein sequence: CASSINPAAQNNEQFF.

V gene TRBV6-5 combines with J gene TRBJ2-5; unclear D gene. The CDR3 is made up of 14 amino acids. CDR1 and CDR2 (germline): MNHEY, SVGAGI. The V gene lost 2 bases and the J gene lost 5 bases, with 12 bases spanning the gap. Here the CDR3 reads CASSYGPSPETQYF. DNA of the CDR3: TGTGCCAGCAGTTACGGGCCCTCCCCGGAGACCCAGTACTTC.

This clone occurred a few times. The chain is built from TRBV6-1 and TRBJ2-7; D gene unclear. The V end was cut by 3 bases, the J end by 6 bases, with 6 bases between. The germline gives CDR1 MNHNS, CDR2 SASEGT. The CDR3 contains 11 residues. In nucleotides, the CDR3 is TGTGCCAGCAGTGATACTTTCGAGCAGTACTTC. Amino acids: CASSDTFEQYF.

This sequence joins TRBV24-1 and TRBJ2-7, with 11 positions matching TRBD2. Per the germline V gene, CDR1 is KGHDR and CDR2 is SFDVKD. The CDR3 loop spans 14 amino acids. Trimming removed 9 bases from V and 0 bases from J; junction bases left unmatched: 3. The CDR3: CATGLAGSSYEQYF. The CDR3 coding sequence is TGTGCCACCGGACTAGCGGGCTCCTCCTACGAGCAGTACTTC.

V and J are TRBV28 and TRBJ1-4, with 9 bases lining up with TRBD1. Germline CDR1 is MDHEN and CDR2 is SYDVKM. V shed 5 bases, J shed 7 bases, and the junction held 8 bases outside the gene matches. This CDR3 has 15 residues. The CDR3 region is CASSTLGQGIEKLFF. CDR3 in DNA: TGTGCCAGCAGTACCCTGGGACAGGGTATTGAAAAACTGTTTTTT.

The count of this clone is one. The chain couples TRBV30 to TRBJ1-4; D is perhaps TRBD1 (5 bases). Trimming shortened V by 3 bases and J by 7 bases, and 15 bases separated the two germline ends. CDR3 length: 14 amino acids. In germline, CDR1 is GTSNPN, CDR2 SVGIG (reference sequence). CDR3 loop: CAWSPVGGGEKLFF. For the CDR3, the DNA is TGTGCCTGGAGCCCCGTTGGGGGGGGTGAAAAACTGTTTTTT.

The chain joins TRBV10-1 to TRBJ1-1; 8 bases line up with TRBD1. V dropped 8 bases and J dropped 3; count of bases not matched to a gene: 11. This CDR3 has 15 residues. Germline V lookup: CDR1 WNHNN, CDR2 SYGVQD (reference sequence). The CDR3 spells CASVGQGVRHTEAFF. CDR3 DNA: TGCGCCAGCGTTGGACAGGGAGTGAGGCACACTGAAGCTTTCTTT.

This clone was recorded at least ten times. The chain couples TRBV30 to TRBJ2-1; D remains ambiguous. Germline loops: CDR1 GTSNPN, CDR2 SVGIG (reference sequence). Trimming removed 0 bases at V and 1 base at J, with 4 bases between. The CDR3 contains 13 residues. DNA of the CDR3: TGTGCCTGGAGTGTACAGTCCTACAATGAGCAGTTCTTC. Residues: CAWSVQSYNEQFF.

The CDR3 loop is CASRLAGAGELFF. CDR3 in DNA: TGTGCCAGTCGGCTAGCGGGTGCCGGGGAGCTGTTTTTT. The J gene is TRBJ2-2, the V gene TRBV5-4, with 8 bases that match TRBD2. Germline CDR1 reads SGHNT; CDR2 reads YYREEE (reference sequence). The length of the CDR3 is 13 residues. Germline trimming cut 8 bases from V and 6 bases from J; bases unmatched to any gene: 6.

This clone came up once. The chain couples TRBV9 to TRBJ2-2; the D is unclear. There are 15 residues in the CDR3. The germline V and J ends were trimmed by 4 bases and 0 bases, with 10 bases remaining between them. The germline gives CDR1 SGDLS, CDR2 YYNGEE. CDR3 protein: CASSPLQSNTGELFF. The CDR3 DNA reads TGTGCCAGCAGCCCTTTGCAGTCGAACACCGGGGAGCTGTTTTTT.

The rearrangement joins TRBV4-1 to TRBJ2-1; no reliable D call. Germline CDR1 and CDR2: MGHRA and YSYEKL. V lost 2 bases to trimming and J lost 0 bases, with 20 bases between them. There are 19 residues in the CDR3. The CDR3 DNA follows: TGCGCCAGCAGCCAACAAGAAAACTCAGCGTCCGGCTCCTACAATGAGCAGTTCTTC. Its translation is CASSQQENSASGSYNEQFF.

The chain is built from TRBV6-6 and TRBJ1-1; no clear D gene. The germline V and J ends were trimmed by 0 bases and 0 bases, with 11 bases remaining between them. This CDR3 comprises 16 residues. Germline CDR1 reads MNHNY; CDR2 reads SVGAGI (reference sequence). The CDR3 loop reads CASSYSPRQMNTEAFF. CDR3 DNA: TGTGCCAGCAGTTACTCTCCGCGGCAGATGAACACTGAAGCTTTCTTT.

The CDR3 DNA is TGTGCCAGCAGTGCCGGGACAGGGGGCACCGGGGAGCTGTTTTTT. This gives the protein CASSAGTGGTGELFF. This chain connects TRBV2 to TRBJ2-2, with 11 bases fitting TRBD1. Germline V gene sequence: CDR1 SNHLY, CDR2 FYNNEI. After removal of 4 bases from V and 4 bases from J, the junction contained 2 bases not matched to a gene. The length of the CDR3 is 15 residues. Using reference TRBV2 and TRBJ2-2 for the parts outside the CDR3, the full variable domain is EPEVTQTPSHQVTQMGQEVILRCVPISNHLYFYWYRQILGQKVEFLVSFYNNEISEKSEIFDDQFSVERPDGSNFTLKIRSTKLEDSAMYFCASSAGTGGTGELFFGEGSRLTVL.

Remarks on this clone: The sample has other DNA sequences that encode this CDR3 too. This chain links TRBV7-3 with TRBJ1-1; D remains unclear. The CDR3 covers 12 residues. Between the trimmed V and J ends, which lost 2 bases and 6 bases, there was a span of 7 bases. The V gene's germline CDR1 is SGHTA and CDR2 FQGTGA. This CDR3 is CASSLSGAEAFF. CDR3 nucleotides: TGTGCCAGCAGCTTATCCGGGGCTGAAGCTTTCTTT. The full variable domain, rest sourced from reference TRBV7-3 and TRBJ1-1, is GAGVSQTPSNKVTEKGKYVELRCDPISGHTALYWYRQSLGQGPEFLIYFQGTGAADDSGLPNDRFFAVRPEGSVSTLKIQRTERGDSAVYLCASSLSGAEAFFGQGTRLTVV.

This chain connects TRBV30 to TRBJ1-2; 9 nucleotides align to TRBD1. After removal of 5 bases from V and 6 bases from J, the junction contained 7 bases not matched to a gene. The CDR3 consists of 13 residues. Germline assignment: CDR1 GTSNPN and CDR2 SVGIG (reference sequence). CDR3 sequence reads: CAWGQGPRDGYTF. The CDR3 nucleotides read TGTGCCTGGGGACAGGGGCCGAGGGATGGCTACACCTTC.

This chain links TRBV30 with TRBJ2-2; 7 bases align to TRBD2. The ends lost 0 bases at V and 5 bases at J; junction bases unmatched: 3. Germline CDR1 reads GTSNPN; CDR2 reads SVGIG (reference sequence). This CDR3 comprises 14 residues. Written as DNA, the CDR3 is TGTGCCTGGAGTGTACTAGCGAGGACCGGGGAGCTGTTTTTT. It translates to CAWSVLARTGELFF. The full variable domain, completed using reference TRBV30 and TRBJ2-2, is SQTIHQWPATLVQPVGSPLSLECTVEGTSNPNLYWYRQAAGRGLQLLFYSVGIGQISSEVPQNLSASRPQDRQFILSSKKLLLSDSGFYLCAWSVLARTGELFFGEGSRLTVL.

The rearrangement joins TRBV20-1 to TRBJ2-1; tentatively, D is TRBD2 (5 bases). Germline CDR1 is DFQATT and CDR2 is SNEGSKA (reference sequence). V was shortened by 3 bases and J by 11 bases, with 17 bases between the two germline ends. This CDR3 region has 13 residues. The CDR3 protein is CSASIRSRTQQFF. CDR3 nucleotide sequence: TGCAGTGCTAGTATTAGGTCGCGGACTCAGCAGTTCTTC.

CDR3 amino acids: CASSESPTGNYGYTF. In nucleotides, the CDR3 is TGTGCCAGCAGTGAAAGCCCGACAGGAAACTATGGCTACACCTTC. The rearrangement joins TRBV2 to TRBJ1-2; possible D gene TRBD1, 6 bases. Germline V gene data show CDR1 as SNHLY and CDR2 as FYNNEI. The CDR3 is 15 amino acids. Trimming took 2 bases from V and 2 from J, leaving 12 bases between them.

The chain combines TRBV19 with TRBJ2-1; D not certain. The V and J ends lost 4 bases and 2 bases respectively, with 9 bases between them. Germline CDR1 is LNHDA and CDR2 is SQIVND (reference sequence). The CDR3 runs to 14 residues. CDR3 nucleotides: TGTGCCAGTAGTAGCGGTGTTGCCTACAATGAGCAGTTCTTC. Its translation is CASSSGVAYNEQFF.